These T cell receptor beta chains were read from a single sample in a study of blood T cells in healthy people across ages. Each CDR3 protein is one row after TCRdb ran MiXCR on the 5' RACE reads. The sample lists about 1.1 million distinct CDR3 sequences; 30% to 40% were seen once. Material for sequencing was blood. All receptors come from a man between 18 and 29 years old in good health. Both conserved end residues are part of each CDR3. Fields, in order: CDR3 protein, CDR3 DNA, V gene, clone size, J gene, D gene. D genes are given only for firm matches. Size values are once, few and many counts, or a class for expanded clones, and some rows have none.

CDR3: CSVDIGSYNEQFF
DNA: TGCAGCGTTGATATCGGTTCCTACAATGAGCAGTTCTTC
V: TRBV29-1
size: many
J: TRBJ2-1
D: .

CDR3: CASSPPPGQMNSPLHF
DNA: TGTGCCAGCAGCCCACCCCCGGGACAGATGAATTCACCCCTCCACTTT
V: TRBV27
size: once
J: TRBJ1-6
D: TRBD1

CDR3: CASSLRGRDGQPQHF
DNA: TGTGCCAGCAGTTTAAGGGGCAGGGATGGTCAGCCCCAGCATTTT
V: TRBV12-3/TRBV12-4
size: many
J: TRBJ1-5
D: .

CDR3: CAGSRIRTDLFYGYTF
DNA: TGTGCCGGCAGTCGGATACGGACAGACCTCTTCTATGGCTACACCTTC
V: TRBV27
size: .
J: TRBJ1-2
D: .

CDR3: CSASVRETLGGYTF
DNA: TGCAGTGCTAGCGTCAGGGAGACACTGGGTGGCTACACCTTC
V: TRBV20-1
size: few
J: TRBJ1-2
D: .

CDR3: CSARNRVGGTHQPQHF
DNA: TGCAGTGCTAGAAATCGGGTCGGAGGGACCCATCAGCCCCAGCATTTT
V: TRBV20-1
size: .
J: TRBJ1-5
D: .

CDR3: CASSLGPSLAGVTDTQYF
DNA: TGTGCCAGCAGCTTGGGCCCATCGTTAGCGGGGGTCACAGATACGCAGTATTTT
V: TRBV5-5
size: .
J: TRBJ2-3
D: TRBD2

CDR3: CASSDAVNQPQHF
DNA: TGTGCCAGCAGTGATGCGGTCAATCAGCCCCAGCATTTT
V: TRBV6-1
size: .
J: TRBJ1-5
D: .

CDR3: CASSQETAGRRNQPQHF
DNA: TGCGCCAGCAGCCAAGAAACAGCCGGACGCAGGAATCAGCCCCAGCATTTT
V: TRBV4-1
size: .
J: TRBJ1-5
D: .

CDR3: CSANWGQEGNTIYF
DNA: TGCAGTGCTAATTGGGGACAGGAGGGAAACACCATATATTTT
V: TRBV20-1
size: few
J: TRBJ1-3
D: TRBD1

CDR3: CSASWRGQNTGELFF
DNA: TGCAGTGCTAGTTGGCGGGGCCAGAACACCGGGGAGCTGTTTTTT
V: TRBV20-1
size: .
J: TRBJ2-2
D: .

CDR3: CASSLLDRGTEAFF
DNA: TGTGCCAGCAGCTTGCTTGACAGGGGGACTGAAGCTTTCTTT
V: TRBV5-4
size: .
J: TRBJ1-1
D: TRBD1

CDR3: CSARALDGKRNEQYF
DNA: TGCAGTGCTAGAGCACTAGACGGAAAGCGCAATGAGCAGTACTTC
V: TRBV20-1
size: few
J: TRBJ2-5
D: .

CDR3: CASSYHTGELFF
DNA: TGTGCCAGTAGTTACCACACCGGGGAGCTGTTTTTT
V: TRBV19
size: .
J: TRBJ2-2
D: .

CDR3: CASSLDRGGKNIQYF
DNA: TGTGCCAGCAGCCTTGACAGGGGCGGCAAAAACATTCAGTACTTC
V: TRBV3-1
size: .
J: TRBJ2-4
D: TRBD1

CDR3: CASSGDGVQASDTQYF
DNA: TGTGCCAGCAGCGGCGACGGAGTGCAGGCCTCGGATACGCAGTATTTT
V: TRBV9
size: .
J: TRBJ2-3
D: .

CDR3: CASSYRDGEGQNIQYF
DNA: TGTGCCAGCAGTTACAGGGACGGCGAGGGTCAAAACATTCAGTACTTC
V: TRBV6-2/TRBV6-3
size: .
J: TRBJ2-4
D: .

CDR3: CASAGTGAYNEQFF
DNA: TGCGCCAGCGCCGGGACAGGGGCCTACAATGAGCAGTTCTTC
V: TRBV5-1
size: few
J: TRBJ2-1
D: TRBD1

CDR3: CASRRGGRRIYNEQFF
DNA: TGTGCCAGCAGACGAGGGGGACGACGAATATACAATGAGCAGTTCTTC
V: TRBV6-5
size: .
J: TRBJ2-1
D: .

CDR3: CASSLWQGSGYGYTF
DNA: TGCGCCAGCTCCCTTTGGCAGGGTTCGGGCTATGGCTACACCTTC
V: TRBV5-1
size: .
J: TRBJ1-2
D: .

CDR3: CASSFQTGTGFAQFF
DNA: TGCGCCAGCAGCTTCCAAACCGGGACGGGGTTTGCGCAGTTCTTC
V: TRBV5-1
size: .
J: TRBJ2-1
D: .

CDR3: CATQGSSIEKLFF
DNA: TGTGCCACGCAGGGTTCTTCAATTGAAAAACTGTTTTTT
V: TRBV28
size: .
J: TRBJ1-4
D: .

CDR3: CASSSNSGANVLTF
DNA: TGTGCCAGCAGTTCTAACTCTGGGGCCAACGTCCTGACTTTC
V: TRBV6-2/TRBV6-3
size: few
J: TRBJ2-6
D: .

CDR3: CAISETSGGTYEQYF
DNA: TGTGCCATCAGTGAGACTAGCGGGGGGACCTACGAGCAGTACTTC
V: TRBV10-3
size: .
J: TRBJ2-7
D: TRBD2